Detailed here is one T cell receptor (beta chain). Using immunoSEQ multiplex PCR, the repertoire was profiled, and TCRdb retains in-frame clones only, with some absent. Of about 87,000 clones in the sample, roughly 95% were seen once. The entry originates in a study of T cell changes during pregnancy in multiple sclerosis. V lost 4 bases, J lost 7 bases, and 6 bases stayed unmatched. Germline V gives CDR1 SGHDN, CDR2 FVKESK. The CDR3 covers 13 residues. This specimen was peripheral blood, taken in the third trimester of pregnancy. The rearrangement links TRBV14 to TRBJ1-2, with 7 bases lining up with TRBD1. The clonotype was recovered from a female donor in good health, enrolled as a control in a pregnancy study. The CDR3 DNA follows: TGTGCCAGCAGCCCGGACAGGACCATTGGCTACACCTTC. Encoded protein: CASSPDRTIGYTF.